This T cell receptor beta chain was profiled in a study of blood T cell repertoires in COVID-19. Study overall: The study drew acute and convalescent COVID-19 samples from the United States, Italy and Spain.

Repertoires were generated with immunoSEQ multiplex PCR, while TCRdb's copy carries only in-frame clones and drops some. The sample contains roughly 81,000 clones, around nine tenths of which appear only once. In germline, CDR1 is MNHEY, CDR2 SMNVEV (reference sequence). With V trimmed by 3 bases and J by 6 bases, 7 bases remained unmatched. The CDR3 length is 16 residues. The source is a man aged 40-49 years with acute or convalescent COVID-19. The sequenced material came from peripheral blood. This chain joins TRBV27 and TRBJ2-1; 11 bases line up with TRBD1. The CDR3 DNA reads as TGTGCCAGCAGTTTTTCCACCGGGACAGGGGGCAATGAGCAGTTCTTC. It codes for CASSFSTGTGGNEQFF.